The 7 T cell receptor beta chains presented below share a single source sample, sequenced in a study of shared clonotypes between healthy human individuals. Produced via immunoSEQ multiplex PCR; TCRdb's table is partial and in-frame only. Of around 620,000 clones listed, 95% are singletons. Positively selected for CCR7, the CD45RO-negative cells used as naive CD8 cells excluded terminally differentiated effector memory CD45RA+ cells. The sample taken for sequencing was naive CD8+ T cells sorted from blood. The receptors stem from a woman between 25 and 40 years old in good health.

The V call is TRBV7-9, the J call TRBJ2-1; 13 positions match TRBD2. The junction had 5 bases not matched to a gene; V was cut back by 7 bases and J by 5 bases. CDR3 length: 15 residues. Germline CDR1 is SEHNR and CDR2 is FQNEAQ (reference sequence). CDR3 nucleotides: TGTGCCAGCAACCTCGGGACTAGCGGGAACAATGAGCAGTTCTTC. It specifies CASNLGTSGNNEQFF. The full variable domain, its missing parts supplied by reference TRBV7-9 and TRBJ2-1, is DTGVSQNPRHKITKRGQNVTFRCDPISEHNRLYWYRQTLGQGPEFLTYFQNEAQLEKSRLLSDRFSAERPKGSFSTLEIQRTEQGDSAMYLCASNLGTSGNNEQFFGPGTRLTVL.

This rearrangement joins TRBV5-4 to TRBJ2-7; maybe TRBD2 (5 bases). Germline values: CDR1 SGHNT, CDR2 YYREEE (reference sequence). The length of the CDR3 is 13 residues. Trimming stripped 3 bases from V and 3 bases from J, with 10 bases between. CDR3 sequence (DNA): TGTGCCAGCAGCTCGGACGGGAACTACGAGCAGTACTTC. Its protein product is CASSSDGNYEQYF. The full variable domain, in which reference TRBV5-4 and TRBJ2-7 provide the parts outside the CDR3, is ETGVTQSPTHLIKTRGQQVTLRCSSQSGHNTVSWYQQALGQGPQFIFQYYREEENGRGNFPPRFSGLQFPNYSSELNVNALELDDSALYLCASSSDGNYEQYFGPGTRLTVT.

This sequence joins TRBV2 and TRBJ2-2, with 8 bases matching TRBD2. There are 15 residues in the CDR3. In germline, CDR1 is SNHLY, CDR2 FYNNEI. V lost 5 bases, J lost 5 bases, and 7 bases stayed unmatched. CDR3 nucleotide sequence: TGTGCCAGCAGTCCCGGCGGGAGGTCTACCGGGGAGCTGTTTTTT. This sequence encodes CASSPGGRSTGELFF.

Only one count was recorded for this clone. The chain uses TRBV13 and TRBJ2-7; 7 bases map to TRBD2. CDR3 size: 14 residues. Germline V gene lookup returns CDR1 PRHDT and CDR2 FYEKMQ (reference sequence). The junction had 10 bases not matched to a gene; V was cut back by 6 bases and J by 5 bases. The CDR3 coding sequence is TGTGCCAGCAGATCGTCTAGCGGAGACCACGAGCAGTACTTC. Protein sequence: CASRSSSGDHEQYF.

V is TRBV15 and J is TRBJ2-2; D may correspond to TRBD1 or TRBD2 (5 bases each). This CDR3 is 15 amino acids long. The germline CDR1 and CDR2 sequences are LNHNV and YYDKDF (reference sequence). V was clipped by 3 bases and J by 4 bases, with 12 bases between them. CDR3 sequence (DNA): TGTGCCACCAGCAGCAGGGACCCCCTCACCGGGGAGCTGTTTTTT. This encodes CATSSRDPLTGELFF.

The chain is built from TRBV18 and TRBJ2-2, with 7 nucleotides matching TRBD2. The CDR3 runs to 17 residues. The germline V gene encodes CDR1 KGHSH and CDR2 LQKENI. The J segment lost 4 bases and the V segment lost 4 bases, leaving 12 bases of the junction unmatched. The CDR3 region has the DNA TGTGCCAGCTCACTAGTCAATAGCGGGCCGGCCACCGGGGAGCTGTTTTTT. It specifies CASSLVNSGPATGELFF. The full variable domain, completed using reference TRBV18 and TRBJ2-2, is NAGVMQNPRHLVRRRGQEARLRCSPMKGHSHVYWYRQLPEEGLKFMVYLQKENIIDESGMPKERFSAEFPKEGPSILRIQQVVRGDSAAYFCASSLVNSGPATGELFFGEGSRLTVL.

The CDR3 nucleotides are TGTGCCAGCAGCTTAGAGGGACAGGGGGCTTTGGGCTACACCTTC. Translated, it gives CASSLEGQGALGYTF. V and J are TRBV7-9 and TRBJ1-2; 12 bases are shared with TRBD1. CDR1 SEHNR and CDR2 FQNEAQ come from the germline V gene (reference sequence). J was trimmed by 8 bases and V by 1 base; bases with no gene match: 5. This CDR3 region has 15 residues.